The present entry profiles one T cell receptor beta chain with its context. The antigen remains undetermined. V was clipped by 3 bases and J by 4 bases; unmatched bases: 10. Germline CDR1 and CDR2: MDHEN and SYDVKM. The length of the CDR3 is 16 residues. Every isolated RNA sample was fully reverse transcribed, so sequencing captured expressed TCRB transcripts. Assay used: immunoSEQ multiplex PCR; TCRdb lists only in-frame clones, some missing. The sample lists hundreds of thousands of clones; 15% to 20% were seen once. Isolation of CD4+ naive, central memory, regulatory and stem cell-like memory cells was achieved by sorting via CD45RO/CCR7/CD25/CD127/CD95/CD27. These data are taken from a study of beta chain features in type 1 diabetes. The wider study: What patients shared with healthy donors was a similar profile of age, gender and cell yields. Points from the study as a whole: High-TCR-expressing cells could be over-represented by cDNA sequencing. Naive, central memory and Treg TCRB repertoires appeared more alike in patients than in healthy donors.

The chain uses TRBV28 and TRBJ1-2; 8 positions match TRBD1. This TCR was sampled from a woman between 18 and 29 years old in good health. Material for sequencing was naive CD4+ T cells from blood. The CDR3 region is CASSFRDRLTFYGYTF. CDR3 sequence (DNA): TGTGCCAGCAGTTTCCGGGACAGGCTTACCTTCTATGGCTACACCTTC.